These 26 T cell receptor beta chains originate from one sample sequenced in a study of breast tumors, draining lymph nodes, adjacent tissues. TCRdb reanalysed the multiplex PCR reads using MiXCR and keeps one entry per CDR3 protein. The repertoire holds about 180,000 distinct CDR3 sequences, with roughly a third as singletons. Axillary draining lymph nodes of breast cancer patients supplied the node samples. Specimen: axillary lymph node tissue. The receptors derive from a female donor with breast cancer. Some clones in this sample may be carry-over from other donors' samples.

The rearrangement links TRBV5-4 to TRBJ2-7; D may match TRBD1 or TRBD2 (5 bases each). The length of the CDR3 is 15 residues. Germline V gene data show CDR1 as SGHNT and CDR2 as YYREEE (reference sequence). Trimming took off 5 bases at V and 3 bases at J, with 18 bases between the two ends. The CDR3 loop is CASRDPGRGNYEQYF. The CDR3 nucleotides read TGTGCCAGCAGAGACCCGGGTCGGGGCAACTACGAGCAGTACTTC.

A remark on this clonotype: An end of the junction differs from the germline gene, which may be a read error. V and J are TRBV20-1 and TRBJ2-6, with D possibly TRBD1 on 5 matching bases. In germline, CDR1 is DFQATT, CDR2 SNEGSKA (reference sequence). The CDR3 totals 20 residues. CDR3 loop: CCAHPEDSSWPFAGANVLTF. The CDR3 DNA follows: TGCTGTGCCCATCCTGAAGACAGCAGCTGGCCTTTCGCTGGGGCCAACGTCCTGACTTTC.

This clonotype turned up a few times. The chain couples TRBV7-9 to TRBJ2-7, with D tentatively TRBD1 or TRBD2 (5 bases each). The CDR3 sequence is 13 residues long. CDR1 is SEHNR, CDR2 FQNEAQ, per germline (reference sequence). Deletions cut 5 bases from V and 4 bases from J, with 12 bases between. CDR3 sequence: CASSPGTVYEQYF. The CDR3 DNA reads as TGTGCCAGCAGCCCCGGGACGGTTTACGAGCAGTACTTC. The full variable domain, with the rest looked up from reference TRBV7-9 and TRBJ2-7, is DTGVSQNPRHKITKRGQNVTFRCDPISEHNRLYWYRQTLGQGPEFLTYFQNEAQLEKSRLLSDRFSAERPKGSFSTLEIQRTEQGDSAMYLCASSPGTVYEQYFGPGTRLTVT.

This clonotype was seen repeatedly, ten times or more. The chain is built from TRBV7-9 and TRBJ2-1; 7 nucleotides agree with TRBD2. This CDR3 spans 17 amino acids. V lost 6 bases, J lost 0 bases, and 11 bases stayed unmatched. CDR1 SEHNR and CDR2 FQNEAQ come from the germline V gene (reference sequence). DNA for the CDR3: TGTGCCAGCAGAAGAGGAATTGGCGGGAGCTCCTACAATGAGCAGTTCTTC. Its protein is CASRRGIGGSSYNEQFF.

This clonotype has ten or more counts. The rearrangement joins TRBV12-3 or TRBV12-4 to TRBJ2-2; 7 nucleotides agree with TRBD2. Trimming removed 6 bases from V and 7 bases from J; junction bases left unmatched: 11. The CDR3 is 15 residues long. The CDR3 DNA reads TGTGCCAGCAGAAAAGAGCGGGGCGGGGGCGGGGAGCTGTTTTTT. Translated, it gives CASRKERGGGGELFF.

CDR3 amino acids: CASSLETGGTANEKLFF. The CDR3 DNA follows: TGTGCCAGCAGCCTTGAGACCGGGGGCACGGCTAATGAAAAACTGTTTTTT. The V call is TRBV7-9, the J call TRBJ1-4; possible D gene TRBD1, 6 bases. V lost 5 bases, J lost 3 bases, and 19 bases lay in between. This CDR3 is 17 amino acids long. CDR1 is SEHNR and CDR2 is FQNEAQ in the germline V gene (reference sequence).

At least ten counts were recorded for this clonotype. CDR3 DNA sequence: TGCAGCGTGTTAAGCGGGAGTAGCACAGATACGCAGTATTTT. Protein sequence: CSVLSGSSTDTQYF. The J gene is TRBJ2-3, the V gene TRBV29-1, with 8 nucleotides matching TRBD2. Germline loops: CDR1 SQVTM, CDR2 ANQGSEA. This CDR3 contains 14 residues. V was clipped by 6 bases and J by 0 bases; unmatched bases: 5.

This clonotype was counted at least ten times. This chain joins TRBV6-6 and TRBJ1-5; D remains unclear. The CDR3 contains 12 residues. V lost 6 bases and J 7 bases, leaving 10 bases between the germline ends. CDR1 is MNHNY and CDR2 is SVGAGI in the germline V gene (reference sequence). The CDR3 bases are TGTGCCAGCAGCGTGGTTAACCAGCCCCAGCATTTT. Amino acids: CASSVVNQPQHF.

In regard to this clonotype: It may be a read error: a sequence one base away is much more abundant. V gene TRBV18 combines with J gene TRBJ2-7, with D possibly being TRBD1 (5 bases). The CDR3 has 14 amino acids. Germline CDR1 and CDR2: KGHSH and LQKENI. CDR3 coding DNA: TGTGCCAGCTCACCGGGGCAGGGATCCTACGAGCAGCACTTC. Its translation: CASSPGQGSYEQHF.

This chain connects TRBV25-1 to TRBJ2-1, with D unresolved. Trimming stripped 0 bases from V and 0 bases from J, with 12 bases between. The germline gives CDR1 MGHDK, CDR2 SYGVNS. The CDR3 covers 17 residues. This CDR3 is CASSEYEASSSYNEQFF. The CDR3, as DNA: TGTGCCAGCAGTGAATATGAGGCGTCGAGCTCCTACAATGAGCAGTTCTTC.

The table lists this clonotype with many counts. The CDR3 loop reads CASSLGPVNEQFF. As DNA, the CDR3 is TGTGCCAGCAGCTTAGGACCCGTCAATGAGCAGTTCTTC. J is TRBJ2-1 and V is TRBV7-2; no reliable D call. The CDR3 is made up of 13 amino acids. The V and J ends lost 1 base and 6 bases respectively, with 7 bases between them. Germline CDR1 and CDR2: SGHTA and FQGNSA. Variable domain in full (rest from reference TRBV7-2 and TRBJ2-1): GAGVSQSPSNKVTEKGKDVELRCDPISGHTALYWYRQSLGQGLEFLIYFQGNSAPDKSGLPSDRFSAERTGGSVSTLTIQRTQQEDSAVYLCASSLGPVNEQFFGPGTRLTVL.

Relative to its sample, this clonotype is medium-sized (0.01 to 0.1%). CDR3 nucleotide sequence: TGTGCCAGCAGCTTACAACATGTGGGAATTGCTAATGAAAAACTGTTTTTT. It codes for CASSLQHVGIANEKLFF. The chain has TRBV7-3 and TRBJ1-4; D unresolved. The length of the CDR3 is 17 residues. From germline, CDR1 is SGHTA and CDR2 FQGTGA. V was cut by 2 bases and J by 3 bases, with 16 bases left in between.

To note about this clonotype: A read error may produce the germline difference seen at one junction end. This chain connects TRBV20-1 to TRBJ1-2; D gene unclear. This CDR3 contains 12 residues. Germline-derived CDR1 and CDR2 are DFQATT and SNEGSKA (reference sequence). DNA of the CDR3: TGCAGTGCGGTCGGGAGTTACTATGGCTCCACCTTC. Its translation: CSAVGSYYGSTF.

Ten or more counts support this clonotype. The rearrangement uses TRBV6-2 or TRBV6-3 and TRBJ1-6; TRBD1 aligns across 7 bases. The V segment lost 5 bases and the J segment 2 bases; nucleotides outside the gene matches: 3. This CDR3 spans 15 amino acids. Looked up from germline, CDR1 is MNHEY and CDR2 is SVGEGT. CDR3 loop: CASSEDRPYNSPLHF. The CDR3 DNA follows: TGTGCCAGCAGTGAGGACAGGCCCTATAATTCACCCCTCCACTTT.

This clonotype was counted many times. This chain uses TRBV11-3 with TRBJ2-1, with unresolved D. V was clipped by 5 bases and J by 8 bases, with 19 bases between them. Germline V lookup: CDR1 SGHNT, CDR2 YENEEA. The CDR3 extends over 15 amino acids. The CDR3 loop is CASSNRSVKIDEQFF. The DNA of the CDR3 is TGTGCCAGCAGCAATAGATCAGTGAAGATCGATGAGCAGTTCTTC.

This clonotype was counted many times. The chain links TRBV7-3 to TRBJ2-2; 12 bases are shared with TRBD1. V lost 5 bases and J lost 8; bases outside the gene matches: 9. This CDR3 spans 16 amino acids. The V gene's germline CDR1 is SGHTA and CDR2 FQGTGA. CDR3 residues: CASSRSGTGGAGELFF. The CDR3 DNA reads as TGTGCCAGCAGCAGGTCTGGGACAGGGGGCGCAGGGGAGCTGTTTTTT.

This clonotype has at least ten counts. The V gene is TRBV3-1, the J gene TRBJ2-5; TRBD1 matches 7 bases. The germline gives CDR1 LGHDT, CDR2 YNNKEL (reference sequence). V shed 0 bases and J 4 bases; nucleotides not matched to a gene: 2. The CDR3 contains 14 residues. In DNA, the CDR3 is TGTGCCAGCAGCCAAGAAGAGGGGGCAGAGACCCAGTACTTC. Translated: CASSQEEGAETQYF.

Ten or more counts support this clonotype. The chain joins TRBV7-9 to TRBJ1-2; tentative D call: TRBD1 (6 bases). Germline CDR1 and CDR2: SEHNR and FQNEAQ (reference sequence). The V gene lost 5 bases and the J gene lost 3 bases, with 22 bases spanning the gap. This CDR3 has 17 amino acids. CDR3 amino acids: CASSQVRGPDSHYGYTF. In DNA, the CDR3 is TGTGCCAGCAGCCAAGTACGGGGGCCCGACTCACACTATGGCTACACCTTC.

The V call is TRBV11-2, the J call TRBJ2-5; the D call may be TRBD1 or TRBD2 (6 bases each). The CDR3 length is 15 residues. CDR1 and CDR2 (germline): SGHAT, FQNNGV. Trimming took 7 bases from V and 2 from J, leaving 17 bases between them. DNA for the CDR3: TGTGCCAGCATCCAGAGACCGGGGGCACAAGAGACCCAGTACTTC. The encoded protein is CASIQRPGAQETQYF.

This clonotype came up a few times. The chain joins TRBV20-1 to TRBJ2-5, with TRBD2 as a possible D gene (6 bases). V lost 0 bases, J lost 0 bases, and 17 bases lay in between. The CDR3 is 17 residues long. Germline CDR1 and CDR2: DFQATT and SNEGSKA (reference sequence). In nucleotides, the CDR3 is TGCAGTGCTAGAGATTCGGAGGGCCGTACAAACCAAGAGACCCAGTACTTC. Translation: CSARDSEGRTNQETQYF.

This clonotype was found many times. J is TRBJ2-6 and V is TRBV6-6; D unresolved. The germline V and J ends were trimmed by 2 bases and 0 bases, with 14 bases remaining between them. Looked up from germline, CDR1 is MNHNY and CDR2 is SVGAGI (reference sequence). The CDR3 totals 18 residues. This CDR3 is CASSYNFAASSGANVLTF. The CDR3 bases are TGTGCCAGCAGTTACAATTTCGCAGCTAGCTCTGGGGCCAACGTCCTGACTTTC.

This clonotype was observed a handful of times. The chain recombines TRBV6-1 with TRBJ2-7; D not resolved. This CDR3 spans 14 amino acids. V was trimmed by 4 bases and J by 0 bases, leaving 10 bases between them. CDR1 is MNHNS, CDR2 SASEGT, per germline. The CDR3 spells CASSGRLDSYEQYF. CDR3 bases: TGTGCCAGCAGTGGTCGGCTCGACTCCTACGAGCAGTACTTC.

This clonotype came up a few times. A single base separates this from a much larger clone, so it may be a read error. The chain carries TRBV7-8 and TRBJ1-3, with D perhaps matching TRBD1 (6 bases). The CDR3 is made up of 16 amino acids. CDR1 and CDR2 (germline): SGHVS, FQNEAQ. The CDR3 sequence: CASSPGRGRNGNTVYF. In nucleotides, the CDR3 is TGTGCCAGCAGCCCCGGCAGGGGAAGGAATGGAAACACCGTATATTTT. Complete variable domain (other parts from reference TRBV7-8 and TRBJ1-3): GAGVSQSPRYKVAKRGQDVALRCDPISGHVSLFWYQQALGQGPEFLTYFQNEAQLDKSGLPSDRFFAERPEGSVSTLKIQRTQQEDSAVYLCASSPGRGRNGNTVYFGEGSWLTVV.

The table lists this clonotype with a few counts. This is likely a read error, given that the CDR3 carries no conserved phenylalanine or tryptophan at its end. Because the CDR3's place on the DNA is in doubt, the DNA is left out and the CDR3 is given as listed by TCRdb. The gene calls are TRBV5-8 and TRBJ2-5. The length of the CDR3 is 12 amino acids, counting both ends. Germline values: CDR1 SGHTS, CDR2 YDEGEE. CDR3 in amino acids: CASSFVDGTFGS.

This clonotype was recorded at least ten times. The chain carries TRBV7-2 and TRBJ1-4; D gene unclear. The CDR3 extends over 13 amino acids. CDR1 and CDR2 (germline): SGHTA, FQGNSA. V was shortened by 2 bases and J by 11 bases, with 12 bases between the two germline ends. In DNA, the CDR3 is TGTGCCAGCAGCTTAACCCCACCGGCGAAACTGTTTTTT. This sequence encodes CASSLTPPAKLFF.

In DNA, the CDR3 is TGTGCCAGCGAGTCCAACACGGGAGATACGCAGTATTTT. As protein: CASESNTGDTQYF. The V and J genes are TRBV9 and TRBJ2-3; D gene unclear. Trimming took 7 bases from V and 5 from J, leaving 14 bases between them. Germline loops: CDR1 SGDLS, CDR2 YYNGEE. This CDR3 has 13 amino acids.